Following are 4 T cell receptor beta chains from one sample sequenced in a study of blood T cell repertoires in COVID-19. The protocol was immunoSEQ multiplex PCR, while the TCRdb copy is restricted to in-frame clones and leaves out a portion. The sample records approximately 290,000 clones, approximately 83% being singletons. The sample was PBMCs or T cells enriched from blood (not recorded which). The receptor set was obtained from a woman in her 30s who had recovered from COVID-19.

The CDR3 bases are TGTGCCAGTGGAGGGACAGGGGGTTACAATGAGCAGTTCTTC. Translated, it gives CASGGTGGYNEQFF. The chain uses TRBV19 and TRBJ2-1; TRBD1 matches 11 bases. Germline assignment: CDR1 LNHDA and CDR2 SQIVND (reference sequence). V was clipped by 8 bases and J by 4 bases; unmatched bases: 4. There are 14 residues in the CDR3.

This sequence joins TRBV4-1 and TRBJ1-2; 9 positions match TRBD1. With 5 bases clipped from V and 8 bases from J, the junction kept 12 bases outside the gene matches. The CDR3 is made up of 15 amino acids. Germline lookup yields CDR1 MGHRA and CDR2 YSYEKL. The CDR3 loop is CASSFIVGTGKGYTF. In nucleotides, the CDR3 is TGCGCCAGCAGCTTCATTGTCGGGACAGGGAAGGGCTACACCTTC.

The rearrangement uses TRBV3-1 (or the pseudogene TRBV3-2) and TRBJ1-1; D unresolved. The CDR3 has 15 amino acids. Germline lookup yields CDR1 LGHDT and CDR2 YNNKEL (reference sequence). V lost 0 bases to trimming and J lost 4 bases, with 12 bases between them. Here the CDR3 DNA reads TGTGCCAGCAGCCAAGATTCAAGACGGGGCACTGAAGCTTTCTTT. Its translation: CASSQDSRRGTEAFF.

DNA for the CDR3: TGTGCCAGCAGCTTGGGGACAGGGAAGGATACGCAGTATTTT. This gives the protein CASSLGTGKDTQYF. V gene TRBV7-9 combines with J gene TRBJ2-3; 9 nucleotides line up with TRBD1. The ends lost 3 bases at V and 6 bases at J; junction bases unmatched: 4. The CDR3 contains 14 residues. Germline lookup yields CDR1 SEHNR and CDR2 FQNEAQ (reference sequence). Looking up the rest from reference TRBV7-9 and TRBJ2-3 gives the full variable domain: DTGVSQNPRHKITKRGQNVTFRCDPISEHNRLYWYRQTLGQGPEFLTYFQNEAQLEKSRLLSDRFSAERPKGSFSTLEIQRTEQGDSAMYLCASSLGTGKDTQYFGPGTRLTVL.